The clone carrying this TCR beta chain was detected a few times. Its antigen is not identified. The CDR3 is 13 amino acids. The germline gives CDR1 MNHEY, CDR2 SVGAGI. Trimming shortened V by 1 base and J by 4 bases, and 7 bases separated the two germline ends. This specimen comes from a study of response to subunit inactivated influenza vaccine. TCRdb redid the calling of the RT-PCR reads with MiXCR, one entry per CDR3 protein. The sample records about 650,000 distinct CDR3 sequences, 15% to 19% being singletons. Study-wide results and limits: Each seasonal flu vaccination may recruit only limited new T cells, authors suggested.

The rearrangement uses TRBV6-5 and TRBJ1-1; D ambiguous. The sequence was obtained from a man over 45 who received an inactivated influenza vaccine. The sample consisted of PBMCs from blood, taken approximately 12 days after vaccination. CDR3 coding DNA: TGTGCCAGCAGTTACTACAGTTCCACTGAAGCTTTCTTT. Protein sequence: CASSYYSSTEAFF.